Presented here are 6 T cell receptor beta chains from one specimen sequenced in a study of siplizumab effects on memory and regulatory T cells. The antigens for these receptors are not known. The data were produced by immunoSEQ multiplex PCR, yet TCRdb's version contains in-frame clones alone and is incomplete. The table includes 15,000 to 20,000 clones, 35% to 55% detected once. Coculturing at 37°C lasted 5 to 6 days for the mixed lymphocyte reaction cells. What was sequenced was CFSE-low (dividing) CD4+ T cells sorted from an allogeneic mixed lymphocyte reaction. The receptor source for this set is a human donor in good health; the cells came from an allogeneic mixed lymphocyte reaction.

This rearrangement joins TRBV6-1 to TRBJ1-2; no firm D call. Germline CDR1 MNHNS, CDR2 SASEGT. CDR3 length: 12 amino acids. The V gene lost 4 bases and the J gene lost 8 bases, with 11 bases spanning the gap. CDR3 coding DNA: TGTGCCAGCAGTGCGGTCTTTTGGGGCTACACCTTC. Its protein is CASSAVFWGYTF.

V is TRBV7-3 and J is TRBJ2-3, with TRBD1 as a possible D gene (6 bases). Germline CDR1 is SGHTA and CDR2 is FQGTGA. The CDR3 is 14 residues long. The germline V and J ends were trimmed by 2 bases and 0 bases, with 6 bases remaining between them. CDR3 DNA sequence: TGTGCCAGCAGCTTAGACAGGAGCACAGATACGCAGTATTTT. This encodes CASSLDRSTDTQYF.

CDR3 DNA sequence: TGCGCCAGCAGTGAGTCCAGGGGGGACACCGGGGAGCTGTTTTTT. It encodes CASSESRGDTGELFF. The V call is TRBV10-1, the J call TRBJ2-2, with a tentative D call TRBD1 (7 bases). Germline V gene data show CDR1 as WNHNN and CDR2 as SYGVQD (reference sequence). The CDR3 is 15 residues long. V dropped 0 bases and J dropped 3 bases, with 8 bases sitting between them.

This chain links TRBV6-5 with TRBJ1-1; D unclear. Germline V gene sequence: CDR1 MNHEY, CDR2 SVGAGI. This CDR3 is 14 amino acids long. V was trimmed by 7 bases and J by 3 bases, leaving 15 bases between them. The CDR3 region is CASIKGGGYTEAFF. The CDR3 DNA reads TGTGCCAGCATCAAGGGAGGCGGCTACACTGAAGCTTTCTTT.

This chain uses TRBV28 with TRBJ1-5; 7 nucleotides match TRBD1. Losses at the gene ends were 1 base for V and 5 bases for J; bases not matched to a gene: 5. This CDR3 contains 15 residues. Per the germline V gene, CDR1 is MDHEN and CDR2 is SYDVKM. The CDR3 DNA reads TGTGCCAGCAGTTTATTTGGGCAGGGGGATCAGCCCCAGCATTTT. It specifies CASSLFGQGDQPQHF.

This clone was picked up a small number of times. This chain links TRBV27 with TRBJ1-2; unclear D gene. Per the germline V gene, CDR1 is MNHEY and CDR2 is SMNVEV (reference sequence). V was trimmed by 3 bases and J by 7 bases, leaving 15 bases between them. This CDR3 is 14 amino acids long. The DNA for the CDR3 is TGTGCCAGCAGTTTCGTTCGGGGAGTGGGTGGCTACACCTTC. This encodes CASSFVRGVGGYTF.